This T cell receptor beta chain appears in the sequencing data of a study of T cells after yellow fever vaccination. Study results and caveats: Peaking faster, on day 5 versus 15, the secondary response was nonetheless weaker.

TCRdb re-derived calls from the 5' RACE reads in MiXCR, one entry per CDR3 protein. Altogether 95,000 to 150,000 distinct CDR3 sequences are present, 7.4% being singletons, with the ten largest covering around 2.5%. This clonotype was counted ten times or more. Its antigen is unknown. The CDR3 is 14 residues long. In germline, CDR1 is DFQATT, CDR2 SNEGSKA (reference sequence). V was trimmed by 0 bases and J by 6 bases, leaving 12 bases between them. This receptor was taken from a man between 18 and 29 years old who received the YFV17D yellow fever vaccine. The chain employs TRBV20-1 and TRBJ1-5; no clear D gene. This sample comprised CD4+ T cells sorted from PBMCs, obtained roughly 10 days after the first yellow fever vaccination. As DNA, the CDR3 is TGCAGTGCTAGAGAATCGGAGCGGGTTCAGCCCCAGCATTTT. Translating it yields CSARESERVQPQHF.